This record covers a single TCR beta chain. The antigen is unknown. The data originate from a study of memory CD4+ T cells and cytomegalovirus serostatus. Single viable CD3+CD4+CD8-CD45RO+ cells were sorted as the memory CD4+ T cells. This table comes from immunoSEQ multiplex PCR, and its TCRdb copy is limited to in-frame clones, with some not included. The table shows about 31,000 clones, with about 80% occurring only once. Looked up from germline, CDR1 is SGHRS and CDR2 is YFSETQ. This CDR3 spans 15 amino acids. Trimming shortened V by 0 bases and J by 2 bases, and 10 bases separated the two germline ends. The study's findings and limits: Suggested: most of the CMV-linked TCR signature lies in CD4+ memory cells. A US-trained random forest predicted CMV serostatus with median AUC around 0.9.

The genes are TRBV5-1 and TRBJ2-3, with D perhaps matching TRBD1 or TRBD2 (5 bases each). The sample was memory CD4+ T cells from blood. This TCR was sampled from an adult in good health and CMV-seronegative. Some clones in this sample may be carry-over from other donors' samples. The CDR3: CASSLGSGPTDTQYF. DNA of the CDR3: TGCGCCAGCAGCTTGGGGTCGGGGCCCACAGATACGCAGTATTTT.